This T cell receptor beta chain comes out of a study of T cell repertoires in cytomegalovirus infection. Findings and limits, study-wide: Dominating the ex vivo response were TCR beta clonotypes that were CMV-specific and HLA-C-restricted.

This clonotype was recorded many times. The antigen remains undetermined. TCRdb redid the calling of the reads with MiXCR, one entry per CDR3 protein. The table records 130,000 or so distinct CDR3 sequences, roughly 6% of them present only once. The V end lost 4 bases, the J end lost 8 bases, and 13 bases lay between the germline ends. Germline V gives CDR1 SGHRS, CDR2 YFSETQ. The CDR3 runs to 13 residues. Source material: PBMCs. The clonotype comes from a human donor in good health (CMV status not recorded). Some clones in this sample may be carry-over from other donors' samples. The chain links TRBV5-1 to TRBJ2-4; tentatively, D is TRBD2 (5 bases). The CDR3 loop is CASSLEDLDIQYF. CDR3 bases: TGCGCCAGCAGCCTGGAGGACCTAGACATTCAGTACTTC. The full variable domain, with the rest looked up from reference TRBV5-1 and TRBJ2-4, is KAGVTQTPRYLIKTRGQQVTLSCSPISGHRSVSWYQQTPGQGLQFLFEYFSETQRNKGNFPGRFSGRQFSNSRSEMNVSTLELGDSALYLCASSLEDLDIQYFGAGTRLSVL.